Here is one T cell receptor (beta chain) with its context. Antigen unknown. The data are from a study of cytomegalovirus exposure and HLA in healthy donors. Study outcomes and limitations: Cytomegalovirus-associated TCR beta chains were listed, numbering some 150.

The germline V gene encodes CDR1 MNHNS and CDR2 SASEGT. Trimming removed 5 bases from V and 5 bases from J, with 15 bases in between. CDR3 size: 14 residues. The data were produced by immunoSEQ multiplex PCR, yet TCRdb's version contains in-frame clones alone and is incomplete. The sample includes approximately 140,000 clones, about 87% seen only once; the top ten take just under 9%. The sequence was obtained from a man aged 18 to 29 in good health and CMV-seropositive. The V and J genes are TRBV6-1 and TRBJ1-2; the D is unclear. Specimen: PBMCs. DNA of the CDR3: TGTGCCAGCAGTCGGGGAGCCGACTATTATGGCTACACCTTC. It translates to CASSRGADYYGYTF.